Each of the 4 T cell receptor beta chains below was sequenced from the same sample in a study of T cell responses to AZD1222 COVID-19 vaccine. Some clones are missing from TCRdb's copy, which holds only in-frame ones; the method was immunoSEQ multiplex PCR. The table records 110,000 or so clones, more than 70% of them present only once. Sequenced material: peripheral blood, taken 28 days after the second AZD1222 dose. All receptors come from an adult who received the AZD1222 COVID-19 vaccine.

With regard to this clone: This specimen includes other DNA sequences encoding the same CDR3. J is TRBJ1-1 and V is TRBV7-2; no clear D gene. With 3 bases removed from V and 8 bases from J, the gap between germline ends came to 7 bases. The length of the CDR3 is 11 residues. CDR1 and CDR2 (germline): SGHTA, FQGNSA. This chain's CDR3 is CASSFGREAFF. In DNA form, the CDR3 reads TGTGCCAGCAGCTTCGGTCGGGAAGCTTTCTTT. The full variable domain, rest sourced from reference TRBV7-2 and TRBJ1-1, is GAGVSQSPSNKVTEKGKDVELRCDPISGHTALYWYRQSLGQGLEFLIYFQGNSAPDKSGLPSDRFSAERTGGSVSTLTIQRTQQEDSAVYLCASSFGREAFFGQGTRLTVV.

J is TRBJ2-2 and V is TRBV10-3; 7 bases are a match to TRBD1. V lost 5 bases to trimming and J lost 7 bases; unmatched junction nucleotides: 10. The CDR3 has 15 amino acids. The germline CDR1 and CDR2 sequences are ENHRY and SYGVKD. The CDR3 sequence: CAISSRDSSGGELFF. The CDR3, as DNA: TGTGCCATCAGTAGCCGGGACAGCTCTGGCGGGGAGCTGTTTTTT.

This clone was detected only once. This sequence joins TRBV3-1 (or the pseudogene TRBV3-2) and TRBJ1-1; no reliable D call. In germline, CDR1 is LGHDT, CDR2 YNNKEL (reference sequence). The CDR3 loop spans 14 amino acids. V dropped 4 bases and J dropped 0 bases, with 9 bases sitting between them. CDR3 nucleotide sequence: TGTGCCAGCAGCCCTGCTGGGATGAACACTGAAGCTTTCTTT. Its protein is CASSPAGMNTEAFF.

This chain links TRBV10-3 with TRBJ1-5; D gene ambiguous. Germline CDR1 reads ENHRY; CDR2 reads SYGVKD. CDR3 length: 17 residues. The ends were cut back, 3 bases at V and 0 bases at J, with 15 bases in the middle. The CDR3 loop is CAISDAPGDYSNQPQHF. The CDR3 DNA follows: TGTGCCATCAGTGACGCCCCAGGCGATTATAGCAATCAGCCCCAGCATTTT.